The 18 T cell receptor beta chains below were found in one sample sequenced in a study of blood T cell repertoires in COVID-19. Sequencing was performed with immunoSEQ multiplex PCR; in TCRdb, only in-frame clones are kept and a portion is missing. Here the sample spans a few hundred thousand clones, roughly 87% being singletons. The sample consisted of PBMCs or T cells enriched from blood (not recorded which). Source of these receptors: a woman in her 30s who had recovered from COVID-19.

As concerns this clone: At one end, the junction sequence differs from germline, possibly due to a read error. The chain has TRBV7-7 and TRBJ2-7; TRBD2 matches 8 bases. From germline, CDR1 is SSHAT and CDR2 FNYEAQ (reference sequence). This CDR3 spans 14 amino acids. In DNA form, the CDR3 reads TGTGCTAGCAGCTTTCGGGAGGGGGCCTACGAGCAGTACTTC. Translation: CASSFREGAYEQYF.

The chain recombines TRBV18 with TRBJ1-2, with 8 positions matching TRBD1. The CDR3 totals 15 residues. The germline CDR1 and CDR2 sequences are KGHSH and LQKENI. Unmatched junction bases numbered 7, after V lost 5 bases and J lost 2 bases. DNA of the CDR3: TGTGCCAGCTCAGGTCCGGGACAGGACAACTATGGCTACACCTTC. Amino acids: CASSGPGQDNYGYTF.

About this clone itself: The same CDR3 arises from other DNA sequences in this sample as well. The V and J genes are TRBV9 and TRBJ1-5; 8 bases align to TRBD1. The CDR3 contains 15 residues. The junction had 5 bases not matched to a gene; V was cut back by 0 bases and J by 6 bases. Germline CDR1 is SGDLS and CDR2 is YYNGEE. CDR3 sequence reads: CASSVGQGAGQPQHF. The DNA for the CDR3 is TGTGCCAGCAGCGTAGGTCAGGGGGCGGGTCAGCCCCAGCATTTT.

This clone was seen a single time. The V and J genes are TRBV7-2 and TRBJ2-7; 7 bases fit TRBD1. With the DNA end fitting TRBJ2-1 better, the J assignment may be wrong. The germline gives CDR1 SGHTA, CDR2 FQGNSA. The CDR3 has 16 amino acids. In nucleotides, the CDR3 is TGTGCCAGCAGCTTGACTAACAGGGGCAGGGACAATGAGCAGTTCTTC. The encoded protein is CASSLTNRGRDNEQFF.

V is TRBV4-1 and J is TRBJ2-4; 11 bases map to TRBD2. V trimming: 1 base; J trimming: 4 bases; junction bases outside the gene matches: 0. The germline V gene encodes CDR1 MGHRA and CDR2 YSYEKL. This CDR3 contains 15 residues. CDR3 nucleotides: TGCGCCAGCAGCCAAGCTAGCGGGGGGAAAAACATTCAGTACTTC. Its protein product is CASSQASGGKNIQYF.

This clone was found a few times. DNA of the CDR3: TGTGCCAGTAGGCCGGACAGGGGGGATGAAAAACTGTTTTTT. Residues: CASRPDRGDEKLFF. The chain recombines TRBV19 with TRBJ1-4; 10 nucleotides match TRBD1. Germline CDR1 and CDR2: LNHDA and SQIVND (reference sequence). Germline trimming cut 6 bases from V and 6 bases from J; bases unmatched to any gene: 4. The CDR3 length is 14 residues. The variable domain in full, with the rest retrieved from reference TRBV19 and TRBJ1-4, is DGGITQSPKYLFRKEGQNVTLSCEQNLNHDAMYWYRQDPGQGLRLIYYSQIVNDFQKGDIAEGYSVSREKKESFPLTVTSAQKNPTAFYLCASRPDRGDEKLFFGSGTQLSVL.

This sequence joins TRBV10-2 and TRBJ1-2, with D unresolved. The CDR3 extends over 16 amino acids. Deletions cut 4 bases from V and 0 bases from J, with 15 bases between. The germline V gene encodes CDR1 WSHSY and CDR2 SAAADI. The CDR3 loop reads CASSGTESFTNYGYTF. DNA for the CDR3: TGCGCCAGCAGTGGAACAGAGAGCTTTACTAACTATGGCTACACCTTC.

The V and J genes are TRBV3-1 (or the pseudogene TRBV3-2) and TRBJ1-3; D is uncertain. Germline V gene data show CDR1 as LGHDT and CDR2 as YNNKEL (reference sequence). The germline V and J ends were trimmed by 1 base and 8 bases, with 39 bases remaining between them. The CDR3 is 23 residues long. The CDR3: CASSQGRAPAAKNGLAARDTIYF. Here the CDR3 DNA reads TGTGCCAGCAGCCAAGGACGCGCGCCAGCAGCCAAGAATGGGTTGGCGGCGCGGGACACCATATATTTT.

The gene calls are TRBV7-2 and TRBJ1-2; no clear D. The V gene's germline CDR1 is SGHTA and CDR2 FQGNSA. The CDR3 has 12 amino acids. Trimming took off 5 bases at V and 4 bases at J, with 8 bases between the two ends. The CDR3, as DNA: TGTGCCAGCAGCCCCTCCGGCTATGGCTACACCTTC. The encoded protein is CASSPSGYGYTF.

This chain uses TRBV15 with TRBJ1-1; D possibly corresponds to TRBD1 (5 bases). Trimming left V 1 base short and J 4 bases short, with 10 bases between. Germline assignment: CDR1 LNHNV and CDR2 YYDKDF (reference sequence). The CDR3 spans 14 residues. As DNA, the CDR3 is TGTGCCACCAGCAGAGGGGGCGAGATCACTGAAGCTTTCTTT. Its translation is CATSRGGEITEAFF.

The chain couples TRBV6-5 to TRBJ1-3; D remains ambiguous. CDR3 length equals 11 residues. In germline, CDR1 is MNHEY, CDR2 SVGAGI. The V and J ends lost 3 bases and 13 bases respectively, with 10 bases between them. For the CDR3, the DNA is TGTGCCAGCAGTTATAGCGGCCAGATATATTTT. This codes for CASSYSGQIYF.

The J gene is TRBJ2-5, the V gene TRBV18, with D perhaps TRBD2 (5 bases). V was shortened by 2 bases and J by 0 bases, with 10 bases between the two germline ends. The CDR3 is 15 amino acids. From germline, CDR1 is KGHSH and CDR2 LQKENI. The CDR3 DNA is TGTGCCAGCTCACCAGGAGGCACCGACCAAGAGACCCAGTACTTC. Residues: CASSPGGTDQETQYF.

The chain couples TRBV4-2 to TRBJ1-4; 7 bases are a match to TRBD1. Germline CDR1 LGHNA, CDR2 YNFKEQ. The CDR3 extends over 17 amino acids. V shed 1 base, J shed 4 bases, and the junction held 9 bases outside the gene matches. The CDR3 sequence: CASSQAGAGGINEKLFF. In DNA, the CDR3 is TGTGCCAGCAGCCAAGCGGGAGCAGGGGGGATTAATGAAAAACTGTTTTTT.

A single count supports this clone. This sequence joins TRBV18 and TRBJ2-5, with TRBD1 identical over 9 bases. Germline V gene data show CDR1 as KGHSH and CDR2 as LQKENI. V was clipped by 4 bases and J by 2 bases; unmatched bases: 5. The CDR3 covers 15 residues. CDR3 sequence (DNA): TGTGCCAGCTCACGATCCGGGACAGGGCAAGAGACCCAGTACTTC. Its translation: CASSRSGTGQETQYF.

The chain combines TRBV5-5 with TRBJ1-1; D not resolved. Germline assignment: CDR1 SGHKS and CDR2 YYEKEE (reference sequence). Between the trimmed V and J ends, which lost 3 bases and 11 bases, there was a span of 20 bases. The CDR3 spans 14 residues. This chain's CDR3 is CASSSQLPGVRAFF. The CDR3 coding sequence is TGTGCCAGCAGCTCTCAATTACCCGGGGTACGTGCTTTCTTT. The full variable domain, its missing parts supplied by reference TRBV5-5 and TRBJ1-1, is DAGVTQSPTHLIKTRGQQVTLRCSPISGHKSVSWYQQVLGQGPQFIFQYYEKEERGRGNFPDRFSARQFPNYSSELNVNALLLGDSALYLCASSSQLPGVRAFFGQGTRLTVV.

The CDR3 is CASSPWAGNQPQHF. Here the CDR3 DNA reads TGTGCCAGCAGTCCCTGGGCAGGCAATCAGCCCCAGCATTTT. This sequence joins TRBV27 and TRBJ1-5; D gene uncertain. With 5 bases removed from V and 2 bases from J, the gap between germline ends came to 10 bases. Germline CDR1 reads MNHEY; CDR2 reads SMNVEV (reference sequence). The CDR3 runs to 14 residues.

The chain carries TRBV24-1 and TRBJ1-1; possibly TRBD1 for D (6 bases). The CDR3 sequence is 13 residues long. The V gene's germline CDR1 is KGHDR and CDR2 SFDVKD. V was clipped by 7 bases and J by 4 bases, with 12 bases between them. The CDR3 is CATRTTGSTEAFF. The CDR3 coding sequence is TGTGCCACCAGAACCACAGGGTCCACTGAAGCTTTCTTT.

This chain uses TRBV5-6 with TRBJ2-5; TRBD2 is a possible D gene (6 bases). This CDR3 region has 13 residues. Deletions cut 5 bases from V and 13 bases from J, with 21 bases between. Germline loops: CDR1 SGHDT, CDR2 YYEEEE. CDR3 sequence (DNA): TGTGCCAGCAGGGACTCCGGGGGAGGCCGGCGGTACTTC. Translated, it gives CASRDSGGGRRYF. The full variable domain, completed using reference TRBV5-6 and TRBJ2-5, is DAGVTQSPTHLIKTRGQQVTLRCSPKSGHDTVSWYQQALGQGPQFIFQYYEEEERQRGNFPDRFSGHQFPNYSSELNVNALLLGDSALYLCASRDSGGGRRYFGPGTRLLVL.